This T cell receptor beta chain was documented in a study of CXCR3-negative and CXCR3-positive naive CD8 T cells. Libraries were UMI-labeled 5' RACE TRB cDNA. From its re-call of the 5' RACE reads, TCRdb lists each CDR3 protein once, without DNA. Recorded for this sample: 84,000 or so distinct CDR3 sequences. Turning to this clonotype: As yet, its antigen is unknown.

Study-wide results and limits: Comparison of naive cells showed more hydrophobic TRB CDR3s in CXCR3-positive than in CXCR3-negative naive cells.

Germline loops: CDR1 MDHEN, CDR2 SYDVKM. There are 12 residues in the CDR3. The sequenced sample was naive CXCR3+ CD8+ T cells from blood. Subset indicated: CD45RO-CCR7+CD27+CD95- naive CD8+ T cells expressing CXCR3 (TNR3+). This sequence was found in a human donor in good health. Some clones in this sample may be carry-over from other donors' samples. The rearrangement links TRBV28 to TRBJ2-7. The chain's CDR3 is CASRDAAYEQYF.